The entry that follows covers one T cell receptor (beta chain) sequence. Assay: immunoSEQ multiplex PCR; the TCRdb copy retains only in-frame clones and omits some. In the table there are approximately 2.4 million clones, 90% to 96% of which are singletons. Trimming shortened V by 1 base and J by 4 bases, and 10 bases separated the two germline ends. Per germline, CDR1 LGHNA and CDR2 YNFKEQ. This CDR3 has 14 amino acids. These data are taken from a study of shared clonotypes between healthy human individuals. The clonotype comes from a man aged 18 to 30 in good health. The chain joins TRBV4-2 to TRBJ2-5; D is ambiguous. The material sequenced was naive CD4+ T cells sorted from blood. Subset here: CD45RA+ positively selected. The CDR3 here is CASSQVGEGETQYF. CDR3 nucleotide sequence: TGTGCCAGCAGCCAAGTTGGGGAAGGAGAGACCCAGTACTTC.